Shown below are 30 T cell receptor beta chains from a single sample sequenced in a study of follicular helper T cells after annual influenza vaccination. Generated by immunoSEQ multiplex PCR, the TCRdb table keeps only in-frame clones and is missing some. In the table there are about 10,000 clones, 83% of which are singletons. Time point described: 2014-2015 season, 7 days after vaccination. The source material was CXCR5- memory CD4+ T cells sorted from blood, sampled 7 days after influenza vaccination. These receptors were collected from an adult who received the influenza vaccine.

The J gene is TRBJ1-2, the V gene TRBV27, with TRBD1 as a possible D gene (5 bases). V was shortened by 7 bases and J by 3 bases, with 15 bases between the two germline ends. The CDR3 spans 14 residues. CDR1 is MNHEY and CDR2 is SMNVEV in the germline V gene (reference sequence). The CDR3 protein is CASKLNGGYYGYTF. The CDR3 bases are TGTGCCAGCAAGTTAAATGGGGGGTACTATGGCTACACCTTC.

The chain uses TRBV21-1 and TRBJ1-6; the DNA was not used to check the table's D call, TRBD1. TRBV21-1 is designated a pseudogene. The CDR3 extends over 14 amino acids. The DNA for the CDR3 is TGTGCCAGCGACAGGAGCTCCTATAATTCACCCCTCCACTTT. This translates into CASDRSSYNSPLHF.

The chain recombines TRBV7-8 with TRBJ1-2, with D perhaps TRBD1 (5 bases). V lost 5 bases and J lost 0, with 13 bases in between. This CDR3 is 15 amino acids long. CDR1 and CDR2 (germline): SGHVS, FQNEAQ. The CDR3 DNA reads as TGTGCCAGCAGCCTGCACAGGATTCCTAACTATGGCTACACCTTC. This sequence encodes CASSLHRIPNYGYTF. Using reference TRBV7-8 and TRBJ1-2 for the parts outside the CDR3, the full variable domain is GAGVSQSPRYKVAKRGQDVALRCDPISGHVSLFWYQQALGQGPEFLTYFQNEAQLDKSGLPSDRFFAERPEGSVSTLKIQRTQQEDSAVYLCASSLHRIPNYGYTFGSGTRLTVV.

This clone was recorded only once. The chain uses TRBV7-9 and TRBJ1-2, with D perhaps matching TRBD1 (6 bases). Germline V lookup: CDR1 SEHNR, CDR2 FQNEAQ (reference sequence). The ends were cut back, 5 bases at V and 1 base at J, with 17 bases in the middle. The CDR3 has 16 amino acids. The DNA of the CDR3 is TGTGCCAGCAGCACCATCCGGGACACTATTAACTATGGCTACACCTTC. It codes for CASSTIRDTINYGYTF.

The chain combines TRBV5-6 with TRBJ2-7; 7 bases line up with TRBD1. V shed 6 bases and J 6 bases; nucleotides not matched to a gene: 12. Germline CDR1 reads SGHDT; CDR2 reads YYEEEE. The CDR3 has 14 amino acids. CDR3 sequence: CASNLEGGMGEQYF. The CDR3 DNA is TGTGCCAGCAACTTAGAAGGGGGCATGGGCGAGCAGTACTTC.

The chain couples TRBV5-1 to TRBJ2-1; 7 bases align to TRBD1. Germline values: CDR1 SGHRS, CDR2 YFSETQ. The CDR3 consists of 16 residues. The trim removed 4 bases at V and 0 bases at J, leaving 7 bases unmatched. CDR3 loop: CASSASRGSSYNEQFF. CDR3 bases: TGCGCCAGCAGCGCCTCCAGGGGGAGCTCCTACAATGAGCAGTTCTTC.

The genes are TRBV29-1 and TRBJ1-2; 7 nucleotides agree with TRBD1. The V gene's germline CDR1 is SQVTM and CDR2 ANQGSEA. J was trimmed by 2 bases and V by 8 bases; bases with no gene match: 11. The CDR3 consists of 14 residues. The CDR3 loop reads CSTRGTANNYGYTF. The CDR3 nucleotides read TGCAGCACCCGCGGGACAGCCAACAACTATGGCTACACCTTC.

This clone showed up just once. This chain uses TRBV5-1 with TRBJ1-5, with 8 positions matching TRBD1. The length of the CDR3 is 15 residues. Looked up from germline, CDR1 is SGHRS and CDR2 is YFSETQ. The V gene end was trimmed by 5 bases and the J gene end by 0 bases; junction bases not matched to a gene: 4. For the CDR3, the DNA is TGCGCCAGCAGGTCGACAGGGGATAGCAATCAGCCCCAGCATTTT. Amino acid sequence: CASRSTGDSNQPQHF.

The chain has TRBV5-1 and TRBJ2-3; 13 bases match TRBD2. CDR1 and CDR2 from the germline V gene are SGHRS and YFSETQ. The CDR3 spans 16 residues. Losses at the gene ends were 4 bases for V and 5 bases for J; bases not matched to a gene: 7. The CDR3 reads CASSPKTSGGLDTQYF. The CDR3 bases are TGCGCCAGCAGCCCCAAGACTAGCGGGGGGCTAGATACGCAGTATTTT.

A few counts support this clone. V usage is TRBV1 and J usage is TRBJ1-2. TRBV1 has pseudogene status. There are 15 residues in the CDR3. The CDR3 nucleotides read TGCACCAGCAGCCCGATGGGGGTAGAGGACTATGGCTACACCTTC. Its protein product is CTSSPMGVEDYGYTF.

Here the CDR3 DNA reads TGTGCCAGCAGCTTACAGGGGGCTAGCTCTGGAAACACCATATATTTT. It specifies CASSLQGASSGNTIYF. The chain employs TRBV5-5 and TRBJ1-3, with 9 bases identical to TRBD1. The CDR3 loop spans 16 amino acids. V shed 2 bases, J shed 0 bases, and the junction held 3 bases outside the gene matches. Germline-derived CDR1 and CDR2 are SGHKS and YYEKEE (reference sequence). The full variable domain, rest sourced from reference TRBV5-5 and TRBJ1-3, is DAGVTQSPTHLIKTRGQQVTLRCSPISGHKSVSWYQQVLGQGPQFIFQYYEKEERGRGNFPDRFSARQFPNYSSELNVNALLLGDSALYLCASSLQGASSGNTIYFGEGSWLTVV.

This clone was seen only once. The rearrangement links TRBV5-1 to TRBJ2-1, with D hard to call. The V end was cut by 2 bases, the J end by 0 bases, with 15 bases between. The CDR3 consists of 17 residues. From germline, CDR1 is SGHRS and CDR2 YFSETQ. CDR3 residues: CASSLGPILSSYNEQFF. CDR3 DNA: TGCGCCAGCAGCTTAGGACCGATTCTTAGCTCCTACAATGAGCAGTTCTTC.

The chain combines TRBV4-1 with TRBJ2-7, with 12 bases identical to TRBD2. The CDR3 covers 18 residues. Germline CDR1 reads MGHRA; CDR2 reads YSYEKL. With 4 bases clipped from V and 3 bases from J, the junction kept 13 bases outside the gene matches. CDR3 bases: TGCGCCAGCAGCCCTAGGACTAGCGGGGATTCTTATTACTACGAGCAGTACTTC. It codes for CASSPRTSGDSYYYEQYF.

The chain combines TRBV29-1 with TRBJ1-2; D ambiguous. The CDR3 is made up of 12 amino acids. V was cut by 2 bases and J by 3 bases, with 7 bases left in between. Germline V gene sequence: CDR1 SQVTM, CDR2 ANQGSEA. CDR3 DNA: TGCAGCGTTGAACGAGGGCACTATGGCTACACCTTC. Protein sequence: CSVERGHYGYTF. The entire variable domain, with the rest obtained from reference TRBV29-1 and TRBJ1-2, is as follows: SAVISQKPSRDICQRGTSLTIQCQVDSQVTMMFWYRQQPGQSLTLIATANQGSEATYESGFVIDKFPISRPNLTFSTLTVSNMSPEDSSIYLCSVERGHYGYTFGSGTRLTVV.

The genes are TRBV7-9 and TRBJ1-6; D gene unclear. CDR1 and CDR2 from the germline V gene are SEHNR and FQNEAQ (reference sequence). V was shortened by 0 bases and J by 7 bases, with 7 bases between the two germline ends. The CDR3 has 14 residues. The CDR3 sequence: CASSLAGLNSPLHF. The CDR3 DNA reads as TGTGCCAGCAGCTTAGCAGGGTTAAATTCACCCCTCCACTTT. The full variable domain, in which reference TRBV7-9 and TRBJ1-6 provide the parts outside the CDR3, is DTGVSQNPRHKITKRGQNVTFRCDPISEHNRLYWYRQTLGQGPEFLTYFQNEAQLEKSRLLSDRFSAERPKGSFSTLEIQRTEQGDSAMYLCASSLAGLNSPLHFGNGTRLTVT.

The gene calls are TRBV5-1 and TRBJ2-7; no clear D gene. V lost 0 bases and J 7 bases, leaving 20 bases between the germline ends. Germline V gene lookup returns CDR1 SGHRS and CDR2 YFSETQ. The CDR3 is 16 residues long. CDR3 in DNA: TGCGCCAGCAGCTTGGTAGGCGCACAGAGCTACGATGAGCAGTACTTC. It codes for CASSLVGAQSYDEQYF.

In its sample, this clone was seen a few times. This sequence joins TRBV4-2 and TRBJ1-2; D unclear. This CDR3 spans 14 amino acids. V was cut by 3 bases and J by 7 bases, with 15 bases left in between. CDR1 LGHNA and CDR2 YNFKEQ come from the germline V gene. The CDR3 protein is CASSQAGSQVGYTF. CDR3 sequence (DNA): TGTGCCAGCAGCCAGGCCGGGTCCCAAGTTGGCTACACCTTC.

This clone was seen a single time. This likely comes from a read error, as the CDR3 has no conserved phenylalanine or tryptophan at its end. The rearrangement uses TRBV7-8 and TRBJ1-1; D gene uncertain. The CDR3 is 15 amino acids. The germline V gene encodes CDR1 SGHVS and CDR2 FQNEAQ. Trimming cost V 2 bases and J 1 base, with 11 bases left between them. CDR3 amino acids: CASSLMGLENTEAFL. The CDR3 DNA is TGTGCCAGCAGCTTAATGGGTTTAGAGAACACTGAAGCTTTCCTT.

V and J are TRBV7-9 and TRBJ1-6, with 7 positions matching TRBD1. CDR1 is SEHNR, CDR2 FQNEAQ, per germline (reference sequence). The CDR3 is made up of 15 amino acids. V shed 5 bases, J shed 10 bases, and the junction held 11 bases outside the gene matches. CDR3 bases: TGTGCCAGCAGCGGAGAAGCCAGAGGGGGCTCACCCCTCCACTTT. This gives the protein CASSGEARGGSPLHF.

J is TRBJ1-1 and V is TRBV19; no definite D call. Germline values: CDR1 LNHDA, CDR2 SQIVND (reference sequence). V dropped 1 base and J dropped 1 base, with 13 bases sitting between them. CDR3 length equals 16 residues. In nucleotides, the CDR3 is TGTGCCAGTAGTATAGCCTATCTCACAGAGAACACTGAAGCTTTCTTT. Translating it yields CASSIAYLTENTEAFF.

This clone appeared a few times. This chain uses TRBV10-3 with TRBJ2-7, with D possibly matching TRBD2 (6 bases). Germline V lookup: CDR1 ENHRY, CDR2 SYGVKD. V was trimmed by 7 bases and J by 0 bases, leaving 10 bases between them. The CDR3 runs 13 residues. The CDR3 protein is CAITRGYSYEQYF. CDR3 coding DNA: TGTGCCATCACCCGGGGGTACTCCTACGAGCAGTACTTC.

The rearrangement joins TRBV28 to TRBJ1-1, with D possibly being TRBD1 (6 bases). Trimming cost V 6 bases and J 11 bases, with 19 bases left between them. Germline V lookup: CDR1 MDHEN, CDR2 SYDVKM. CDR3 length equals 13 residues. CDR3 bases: TGTGCCAGCAGGCCCCGGGGCAGGGGACGGGCTTTCTTT. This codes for CASRPRGRGRAFF.

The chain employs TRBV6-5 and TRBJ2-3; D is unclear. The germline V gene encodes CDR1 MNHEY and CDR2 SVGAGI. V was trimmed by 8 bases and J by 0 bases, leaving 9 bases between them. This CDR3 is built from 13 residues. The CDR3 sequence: CASGLLSTDTQYF. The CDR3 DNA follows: TGTGCCAGCGGGCTTCTTAGCACAGATACGCAGTATTTT.

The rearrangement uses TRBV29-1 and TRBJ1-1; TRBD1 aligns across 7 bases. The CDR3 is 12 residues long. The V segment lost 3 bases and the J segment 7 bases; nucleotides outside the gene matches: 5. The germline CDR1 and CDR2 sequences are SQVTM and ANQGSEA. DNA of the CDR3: TGCAGCGTTGAGAGCGACAGGGTTGAAGCTTTCTTT. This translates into CSVESDRVEAFF. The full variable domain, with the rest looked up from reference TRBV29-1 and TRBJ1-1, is SAVISQKPSRDICQRGTSLTIQCQVDSQVTMMFWYRQQPGQSLTLIATANQGSEATYESGFVIDKFPISRPNLTFSTLTVSNMSPEDSSIYLCSVESDRVEAFFGQGTRLTVV.

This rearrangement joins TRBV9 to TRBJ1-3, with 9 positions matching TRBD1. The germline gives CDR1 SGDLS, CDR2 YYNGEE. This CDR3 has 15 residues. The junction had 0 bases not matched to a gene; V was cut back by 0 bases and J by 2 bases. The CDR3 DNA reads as TGTGCCAGCAGCGTAGGGACAGGGGCTGGAAACACCATATATTTT. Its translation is CASSVGTGAGNTIYF.

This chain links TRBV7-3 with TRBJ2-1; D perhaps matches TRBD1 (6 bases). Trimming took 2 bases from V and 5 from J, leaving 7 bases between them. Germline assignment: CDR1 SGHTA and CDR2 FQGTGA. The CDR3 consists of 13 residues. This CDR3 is CASSLGQNNEQFF. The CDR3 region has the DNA TGTGCCAGCAGCTTAGGACAGAACAATGAGCAGTTCTTC.

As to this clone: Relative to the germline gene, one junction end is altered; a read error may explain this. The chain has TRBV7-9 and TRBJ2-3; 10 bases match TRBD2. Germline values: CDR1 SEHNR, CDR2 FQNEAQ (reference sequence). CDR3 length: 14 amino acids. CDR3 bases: TGTGCCAGCAGCCTAGCGGGGGCCACAGATACGCAGTATTTT. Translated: CASSLAGATDTQYF.

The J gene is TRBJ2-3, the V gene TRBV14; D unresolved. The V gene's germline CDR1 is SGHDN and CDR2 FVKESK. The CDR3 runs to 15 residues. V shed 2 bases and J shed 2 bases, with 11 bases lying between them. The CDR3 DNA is TGTGCCAGCAGCCAACTAGGAAGCTACACAGATACGCAGTATTTT. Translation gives CASSQLGSYTDTQYF.

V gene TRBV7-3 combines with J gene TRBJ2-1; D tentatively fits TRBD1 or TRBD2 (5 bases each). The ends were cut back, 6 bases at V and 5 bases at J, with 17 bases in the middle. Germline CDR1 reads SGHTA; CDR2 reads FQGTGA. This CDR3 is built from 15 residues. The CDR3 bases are TGTGCCAGCAGATACTCCGGGACGAGTAACAATGAGCAGTTCTTC. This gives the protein CASRYSGTSNNEQFF.

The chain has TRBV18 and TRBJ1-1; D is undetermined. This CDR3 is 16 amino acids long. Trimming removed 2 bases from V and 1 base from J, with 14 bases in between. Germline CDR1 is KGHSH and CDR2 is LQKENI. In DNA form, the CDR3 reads TGTGCCAGCTCACCATTAGAAAATTTGGAGAACACTGAAGCTTTCTTT. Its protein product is CASSPLENLENTEAFF. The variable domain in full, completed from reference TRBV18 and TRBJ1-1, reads NAGVMQNPRHLVRRRGQEARLRCSPMKGHSHVYWYRQLPEEGLKFMVYLQKENIIDESGMPKERFSAEFPKEGPSILRIQQVVRGDSAAYFCASSPLENLENTEAFFGQGTRLTVV.